The 8 T cell receptor beta chains listed next were all sequenced from one sample in a study of cytomegalovirus exposure and HLA in healthy donors. Produced via immunoSEQ multiplex PCR; TCRdb's table is partial and in-frame only. The sample lists 70,000 to 95,000 clones; roughly 93% were seen once. The sample was PBMCs. Receptors were obtained from a woman in her 30s in good health and CMV-seronegative.

The DNA for the CDR3 is TGTGCCAGCAGTGACCCCACAGGGATCGCTGAAGCTTTCTTT. Protein product: CASSDPTGIAEAFF. This sequence joins TRBV6-1 and TRBJ1-1, with D tentatively TRBD1 (6 bases). Looked up from germline, CDR1 is MNHNS and CDR2 is SASEGT. V was cut by 3 bases and J by 6 bases, with 14 bases left in between. There are 14 residues in the CDR3.

This chain uses TRBV15 with TRBJ1-1; 8 bases are a match to TRBD1. V lost 8 bases, J lost 0 bases, and 8 bases stayed unmatched. Germline CDR1 LNHNV, CDR2 YYDKDF (reference sequence). There are 15 residues in the CDR3. The CDR3 is CATGRQGFMNTEAFF. In DNA, the CDR3 is TGTGCCACCGGGCGACAGGGGTTCATGAACACTGAAGCTTTCTTT.

The V gene is TRBV5-6, the J gene TRBJ1-2; 7 nucleotides align to TRBD1. Germline V gene data show CDR1 as SGHDT and CDR2 as YYEEEE. J was trimmed by 6 bases and V by 0 bases; bases with no gene match: 2. CDR3 length: 13 amino acids. CDR3 in DNA: TGTGCCAGCAGCTTGGACAGGGGTAATGGCTACACCTTC. This sequence encodes CASSLDRGNGYTF.

V and J are TRBV5-8 and TRBJ1-1, with 11 bases that match TRBD1. The J segment lost 6 bases and the V segment lost 3 bases, leaving 7 bases of the junction unmatched. This CDR3 has 15 residues. The germline V gene has CDR1 SGHTS and CDR2 YDEGEE. The CDR3 DNA reads TGTGCCAGCAGCTGGGGGGACAGGGGGAGGTCTGAAGCTTTCTTT. Its translation: CASSWGDRGRSEAFF.

This clone was seen a handful of times. The CDR3 spells CASSPDRSSSYNEQFF. In nucleotides, the CDR3 is TGTGCCAGTAGTCCGGACAGGTCGAGCTCCTACAATGAGCAGTTCTTC. V usage is TRBV19 and J usage is TRBJ2-1; 7 nucleotides align to TRBD1. The germline gives CDR1 LNHDA, CDR2 SQIVND (reference sequence). Germline trimming cut 5 bases from V and 0 bases from J; bases unmatched to any gene: 7. The CDR3 sequence is 16 residues long.

The count of this clone is one. This chain links TRBV4-3 with TRBJ2-7, with a weak D call TRBD2 (6 bases). Germline CDR1 is LGHNA and CDR2 is YSLEER. V was clipped by 5 bases and J by 3 bases, with 17 bases between them. The CDR3 is 15 amino acids. CDR3 nucleotides: TGCGCCAGCAGCTATAAGACCGGGAGTGGCTACGAGCAGTACTTC. Translation gives CASSYKTGSGYEQYF.

The chain carries TRBV27 and TRBJ1-2, with 9 bases lining up with TRBD1. Germline assignment: CDR1 MNHEY and CDR2 SMNVEV (reference sequence). Trimming cost V 6 bases and J 4 bases; bases outside gene matches: 6. This CDR3 comprises 14 residues. In DNA, the CDR3 is TGTGCCAGCAGAGGACAGGGGATTAGCTATGGCTACACCTTC. Translated: CASRGQGISYGYTF.

This sequence joins TRBV6-7 and TRBJ1-5, with D possibly being TRBD1 (5 bases). TRBV6-7 is an ORF, with its function uncertain. This CDR3 has 17 residues. V was shortened by 0 bases and J by 1 base, with 13 bases between the two germline ends. CDR3 in DNA: TGTGCCAGCAGTTACTCGTTTCCAGGGAGGAGCAATCAGCCCCAGCATTTT. Its translation is CASSYSFPGRSNQPQHF.